The TCR beta chain under discussion was sequenced for a study of blood T cell repertoires in COVID-19. Between the trimmed V and J ends, which lost 5 bases and 3 bases, there was a span of 14 bases. Germline loops: CDR1 SGHVS, CDR2 FNYEAQ. This CDR3 spans 15 amino acids. Clones were sequenced by immunoSEQ multiplex PCR, and TCRdb holds only the in-frame ones, with some missing. The table lists 250,000 to 350,000 clones, 70% to 90% of them singletons. The chain couples TRBV7-6 to TRBJ2-1, with TRBD1 as a possible D gene (7 bases). Sequences were obtained from peripheral blood. The TCR originated in a woman aged 50 to 60 with COVID-19, enrolled during active disease. The CDR3 DNA reads as TGTGCCAGCAGCCGAGGAGGGGGCGTCTACAATGAGCAGTTCTTC. Translating gives CASSRGGGVYNEQFF.